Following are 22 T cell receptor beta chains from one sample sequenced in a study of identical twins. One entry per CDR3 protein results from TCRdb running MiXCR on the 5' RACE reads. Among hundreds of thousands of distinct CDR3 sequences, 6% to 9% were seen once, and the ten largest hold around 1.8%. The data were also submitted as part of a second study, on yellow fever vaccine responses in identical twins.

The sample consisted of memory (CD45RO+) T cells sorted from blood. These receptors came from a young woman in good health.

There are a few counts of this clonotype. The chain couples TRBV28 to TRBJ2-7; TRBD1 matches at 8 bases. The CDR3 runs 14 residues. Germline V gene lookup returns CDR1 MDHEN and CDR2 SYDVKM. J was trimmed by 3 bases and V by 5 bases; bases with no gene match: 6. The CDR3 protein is CASSRGTGIYEQYF. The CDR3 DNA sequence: TGTGCCAGCAGTCGGGGGACAGGTATCTACGAGCAGTACTTC. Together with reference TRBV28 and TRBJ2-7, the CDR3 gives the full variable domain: DVKVTQSSRYLVKRTGEKVFLECVQDMDHENMFWYRQDPGLGLRLIYFSYDVKMKEKGDIPEGYSVSREKKERFSLILESASTNQTSMYLCASSRGTGIYEQYFGPGTRLTVT.

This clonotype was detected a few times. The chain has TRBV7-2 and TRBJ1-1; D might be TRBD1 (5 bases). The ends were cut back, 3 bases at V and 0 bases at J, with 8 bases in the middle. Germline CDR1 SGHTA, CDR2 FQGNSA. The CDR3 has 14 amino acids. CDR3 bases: TGTGCCAGCAGCTTTGGGGGTATGAACACTGAAGCTTTCTTT. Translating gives CASSFGGMNTEAFF.

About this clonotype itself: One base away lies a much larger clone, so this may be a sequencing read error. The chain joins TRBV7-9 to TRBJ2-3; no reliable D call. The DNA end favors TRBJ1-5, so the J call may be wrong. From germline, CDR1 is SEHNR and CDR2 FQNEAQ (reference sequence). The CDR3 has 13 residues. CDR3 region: CANDPVNTDTQHF. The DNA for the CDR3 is TGTGCCAACGACCCCGTTAACACAGATACGCAGCATTTT.

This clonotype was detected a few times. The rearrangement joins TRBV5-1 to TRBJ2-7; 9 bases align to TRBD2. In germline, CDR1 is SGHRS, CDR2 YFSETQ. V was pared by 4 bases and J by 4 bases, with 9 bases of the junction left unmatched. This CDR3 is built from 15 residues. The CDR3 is CASSPIAGAEYEQYF. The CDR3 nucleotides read TGCGCCAGCAGCCCCATAGCGGGGGCCGAATACGAGCAGTACTTC.

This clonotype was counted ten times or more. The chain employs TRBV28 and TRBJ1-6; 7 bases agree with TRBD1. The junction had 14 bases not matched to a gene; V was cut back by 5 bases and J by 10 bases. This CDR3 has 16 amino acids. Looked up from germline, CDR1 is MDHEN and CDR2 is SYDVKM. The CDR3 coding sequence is TGTGCCAGCAGTCCAGGGGGAGGGGGCGCGAAATCACCCCTCCACTTT. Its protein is CASSPGGGGAKSPLHF.

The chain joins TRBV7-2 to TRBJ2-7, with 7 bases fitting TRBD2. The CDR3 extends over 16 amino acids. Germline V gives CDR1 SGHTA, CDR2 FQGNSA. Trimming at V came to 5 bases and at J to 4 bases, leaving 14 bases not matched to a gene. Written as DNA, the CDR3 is TGTGCCAGCAGCCCCCAATCGACTAGCTCGGGGTACGAGCAGTACTTC. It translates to CASSPQSTSSGYEQYF.

The CDR3: CATSKPGGTAKNIQYF. In DNA, the CDR3 is TGTGCCACCAGCAAACCGGGGGGCACAGCCAAAAACATTCAGTACTTC. This chain joins TRBV15 and TRBJ2-4; D possibly corresponds to TRBD2 (7 bases). V was pared by 4 bases and J by 0 bases, with 13 bases between. The CDR3 consists of 16 residues. Germline V lookup: CDR1 LNHNV, CDR2 YYDKDF (reference sequence).

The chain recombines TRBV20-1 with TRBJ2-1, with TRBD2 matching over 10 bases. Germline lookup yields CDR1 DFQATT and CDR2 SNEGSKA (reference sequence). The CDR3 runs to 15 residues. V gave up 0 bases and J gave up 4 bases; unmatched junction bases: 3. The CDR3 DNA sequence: TGCAGTGCTAGAGATGTAGCGGGAGGTTACAATGAGCAGTTCTTC. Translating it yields CSARDVAGGYNEQFF.

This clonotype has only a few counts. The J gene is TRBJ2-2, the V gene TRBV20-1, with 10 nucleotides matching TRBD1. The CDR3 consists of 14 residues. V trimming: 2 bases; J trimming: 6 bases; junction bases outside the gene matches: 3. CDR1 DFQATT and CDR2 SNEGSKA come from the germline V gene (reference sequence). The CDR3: CSARTGTGAGELFF. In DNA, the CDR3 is TGCAGTGCTAGAACCGGGACAGGGGCCGGGGAGCTGTTTTTT.

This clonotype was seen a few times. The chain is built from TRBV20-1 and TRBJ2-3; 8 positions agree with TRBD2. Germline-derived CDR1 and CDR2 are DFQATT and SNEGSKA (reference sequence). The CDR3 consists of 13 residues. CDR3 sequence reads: CSPRPGGADTQYF. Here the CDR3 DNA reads TGCAGCCCGAGGCCCGGGGGGGCAGATACGCAGTATTTT.

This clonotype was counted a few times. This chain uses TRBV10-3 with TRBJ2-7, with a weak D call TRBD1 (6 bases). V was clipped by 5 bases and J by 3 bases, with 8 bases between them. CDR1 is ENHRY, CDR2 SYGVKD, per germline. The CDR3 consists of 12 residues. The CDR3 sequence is CAISKQGYEQYF. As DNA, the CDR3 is TGTGCCATCAGTAAACAGGGCTACGAGCAGTACTTC.

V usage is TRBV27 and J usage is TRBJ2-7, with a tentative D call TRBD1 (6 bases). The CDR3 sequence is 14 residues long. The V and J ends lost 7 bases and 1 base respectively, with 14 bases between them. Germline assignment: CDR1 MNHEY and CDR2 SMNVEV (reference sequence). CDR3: CASKANRASYEQYF. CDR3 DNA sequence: TGTGCCAGCAAGGCAAACAGGGCTTCCTACGAGCAGTACTTC.

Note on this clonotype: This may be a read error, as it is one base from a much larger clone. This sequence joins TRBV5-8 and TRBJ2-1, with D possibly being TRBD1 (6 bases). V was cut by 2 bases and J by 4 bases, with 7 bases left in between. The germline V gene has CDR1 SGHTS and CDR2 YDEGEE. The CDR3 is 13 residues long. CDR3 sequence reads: CASSFGQYNEQFF. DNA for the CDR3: TGTGCCAGCAGCTTCGGACAGTACAATGAGCAGTTCTTC.

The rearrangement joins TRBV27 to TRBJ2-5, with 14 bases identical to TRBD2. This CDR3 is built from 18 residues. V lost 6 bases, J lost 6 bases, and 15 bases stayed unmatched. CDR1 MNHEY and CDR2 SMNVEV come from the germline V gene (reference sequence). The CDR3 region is CASSQRGTSGSAKQTQYF. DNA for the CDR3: TGTGCCAGCAGCCAGAGGGGGACTAGCGGGAGTGCTAAACAGACCCAGTACTTC.

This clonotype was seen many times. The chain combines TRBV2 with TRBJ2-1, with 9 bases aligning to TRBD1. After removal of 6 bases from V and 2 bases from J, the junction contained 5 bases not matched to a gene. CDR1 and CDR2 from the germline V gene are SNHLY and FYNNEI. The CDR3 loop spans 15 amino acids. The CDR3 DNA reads TGTGCCAGCAGGTTGACAGGGGGACCCTACAATGAGCAGTTCTTC. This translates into CASRLTGGPYNEQFF.

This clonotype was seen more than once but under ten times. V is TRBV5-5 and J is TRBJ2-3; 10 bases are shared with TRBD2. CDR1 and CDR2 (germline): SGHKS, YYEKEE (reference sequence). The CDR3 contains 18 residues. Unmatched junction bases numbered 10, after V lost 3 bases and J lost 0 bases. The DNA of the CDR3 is TGTGCCAGCAGCTCACTAGCGGGAAGGCTCACTAGCACAGATACGCAGTATTTT. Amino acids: CASSSLAGRLTSTDTQYF.

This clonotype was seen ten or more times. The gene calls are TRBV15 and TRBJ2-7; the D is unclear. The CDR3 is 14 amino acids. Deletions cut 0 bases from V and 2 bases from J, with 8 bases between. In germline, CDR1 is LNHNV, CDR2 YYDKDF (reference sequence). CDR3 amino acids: CATSREYTTYEQYF. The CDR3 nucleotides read TGTGCCACCAGCAGAGAGTACACTACCTACGAGCAGTACTTC.

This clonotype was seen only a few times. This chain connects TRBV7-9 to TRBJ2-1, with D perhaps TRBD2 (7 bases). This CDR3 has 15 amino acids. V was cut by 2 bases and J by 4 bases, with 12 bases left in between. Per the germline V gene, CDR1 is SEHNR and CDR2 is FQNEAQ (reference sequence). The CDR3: CASSLRGALYNEQFF. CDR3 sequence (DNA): TGTGCCAGCAGCTTACGGGGGGCACTTTACAATGAGCAGTTCTTC. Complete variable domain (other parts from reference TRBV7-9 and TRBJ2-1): DTGVSQNPRHKITKRGQNVTFRCDPISEHNRLYWYRQTLGQGPEFLTYFQNEAQLEKSRLLSDRFSAERPKGSFSTLEIQRTEQGDSAMYLCASSLRGALYNEQFFGPGTRLTVL.

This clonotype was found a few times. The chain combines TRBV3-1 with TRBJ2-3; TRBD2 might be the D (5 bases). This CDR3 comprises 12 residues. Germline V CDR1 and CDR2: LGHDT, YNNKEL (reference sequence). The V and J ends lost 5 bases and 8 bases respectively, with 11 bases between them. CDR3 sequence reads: CASSSDLPTQYF. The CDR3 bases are TGTGCCAGCAGCTCGGACTTGCCTACGCAGTATTTT.

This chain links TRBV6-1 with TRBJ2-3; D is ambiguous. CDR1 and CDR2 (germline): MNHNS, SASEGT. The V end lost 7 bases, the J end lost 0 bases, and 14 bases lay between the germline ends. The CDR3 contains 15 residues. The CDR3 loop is CASTLDGPSTDTQYF. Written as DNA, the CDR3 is TGTGCCAGCACCCTAGACGGTCCTAGCACAGATACGCAGTATTTT.

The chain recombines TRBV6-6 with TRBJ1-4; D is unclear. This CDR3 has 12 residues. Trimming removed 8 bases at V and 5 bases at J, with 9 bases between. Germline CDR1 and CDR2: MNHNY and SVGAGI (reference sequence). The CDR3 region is CASSFGNEKLFF. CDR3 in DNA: TGTGCCAGCTCATTCGGGAATGAAAAACTGTTTTTT.

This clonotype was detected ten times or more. The CDR3 loop is CASSLSPTENTEAFF. In DNA, the CDR3 is TGTGCCAGCAGCTTAAGCCCTACGGAGAACACTGAAGCTTTCTTT. The J gene is TRBJ1-1, the V gene TRBV11-2; D gene uncertain. Trimming shortened V by 2 bases and J by 1 base, and 11 bases separated the two germline ends. This CDR3 contains 15 residues. The germline gives CDR1 SGHAT, CDR2 FQNNGV. The variable domain in full, with the rest retrieved from reference TRBV11-2 and TRBJ1-1, is EAGVAQSPRYKIIEKRQSVAFWCNPISGHATLYWYQQILGQGPKLLIQFQNNGVVDDSQLPKDRFSAERLKGVDSTLKIQPAKLEDSAVYLCASSLSPTENTEAFFGQGTRLTVV.